These 5 T cell receptor beta chains originate from one sample sequenced in a study of early T cells in non-severe SARS-CoV-2 infection. TCRdb used MiXCR to reprocess the 5' RACE reads, holding one entry per CDR3 protein. The table has around 64,000 distinct CDR3 sequences, approximately 10% seen once. The sequencing here drew on whole blood, taken at baseline. These receptors originate from an adult who was a healthcare worker with PCR-confirmed SARS-CoV-2 infection or an uninfected control (not recorded which).

To note about this clonotype: With a much larger clone just one base away, this may be a read error. This sequence joins TRBV11-2 and TRBJ1-4, with D uncertain. Germline lookup yields CDR1 SGHAT and CDR2 FQNNGV. The V gene lost 7 bases and the J gene lost 6 bases, with 12 bases spanning the gap. The CDR3 runs 13 residues. CDR3 amino acids: CASNPVVDEKLFF. The CDR3 nucleotides read TGTGCCAGCAACCCCGTGGTGGATGAAAAACTGTTTTTT.

There are a few counts of this clonotype. CDR3 loop: CASSRTHTDTQYF. The CDR3 DNA is TGTGCCAGCTCACGGACCCACACAGATACGCAGTATTTT. The chain combines TRBV7-7 with TRBJ2-3, with D uncertain. CDR1 is SSHAT and CDR2 is FNYEAQ in the germline V gene (reference sequence). Trimming took 8 bases from V and 2 from J, leaving 11 bases between them. The CDR3 length is 13 residues.

This clonotype was observed a few times. V is TRBV7-9 and J is TRBJ1-2, with D perhaps matching TRBD1 (6 bases). V lost 4 bases and J lost 7, with 19 bases in between. Per the germline V gene, CDR1 is SEHNR and CDR2 is FQNEAQ (reference sequence). CDR3 size: 15 residues. The CDR3 loop is CASSSPERGISGYTF. DNA of the CDR3: TGTGCCAGCAGCTCTCCCGAAAGGGGGATCTCTGGCTACACCTTC.

The V call is TRBV18, the J call TRBJ1-2; no clear D gene. V shed 3 bases and J shed 0 bases, with 11 bases lying between them. This CDR3 has 15 residues. The V gene's germline CDR1 is KGHSH and CDR2 LQKENI. CDR3 DNA sequence: TGTGCCAGCTCACCCTTGGACGACCCTAACTATGGCTACACCTTC. It is translated as CASSPLDDPNYGYTF.

This clonotype was seen many times. The rearrangement uses TRBV18 and TRBJ2-7; 10 bases line up with TRBD1. The CDR3 consists of 15 residues. V shed 3 bases, J shed 5 bases, and the junction held 7 bases outside the gene matches. CDR1 and CDR2 from the germline V gene are KGHSH and LQKENI. The CDR3 DNA is TGTGCCAGCTCACCGAGGACAGGGGGGGTAGACGAGCAGTACTTC. The encoded protein is CASSPRTGGVDEQYF.